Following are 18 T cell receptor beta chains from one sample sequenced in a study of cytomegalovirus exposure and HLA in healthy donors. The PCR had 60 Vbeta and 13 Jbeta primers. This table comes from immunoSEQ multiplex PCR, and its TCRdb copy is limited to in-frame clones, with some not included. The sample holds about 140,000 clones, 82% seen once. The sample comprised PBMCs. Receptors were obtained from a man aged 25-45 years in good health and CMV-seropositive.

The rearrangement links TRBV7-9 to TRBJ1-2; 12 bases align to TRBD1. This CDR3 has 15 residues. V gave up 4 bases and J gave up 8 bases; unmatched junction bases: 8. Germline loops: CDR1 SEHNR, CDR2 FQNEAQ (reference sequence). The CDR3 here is CASSSGTGGYRGYTF. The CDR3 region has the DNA TGTGCCAGCAGCTCTGGGACAGGGGGCTATCGGGGCTACACCTTC.

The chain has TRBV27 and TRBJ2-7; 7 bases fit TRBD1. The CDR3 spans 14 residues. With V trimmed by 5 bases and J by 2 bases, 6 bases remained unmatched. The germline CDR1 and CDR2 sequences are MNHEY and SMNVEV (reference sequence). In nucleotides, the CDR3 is TGTGCCAGCAGTCCATTGACAGGGACCTACGAGCAGTACTTC. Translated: CASSPLTGTYEQYF.

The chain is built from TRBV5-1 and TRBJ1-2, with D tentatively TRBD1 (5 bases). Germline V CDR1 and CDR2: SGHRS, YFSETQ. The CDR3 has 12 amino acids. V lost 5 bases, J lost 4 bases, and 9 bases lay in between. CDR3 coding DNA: TGCGCCAGCAGTCCGGGACTCTATGGCTACACCTTC. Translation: CASSPGLYGYTF. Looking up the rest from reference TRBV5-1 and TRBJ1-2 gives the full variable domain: KAGVTQTPRYLIKTRGQQVTLSCSPISGHRSVSWYQQTPGQGLQFLFEYFSETQRNKGNFPGRFSGRQFSNSRSEMNVSTLELGDSALYLCASSPGLYGYTFGSGTRLTVV.

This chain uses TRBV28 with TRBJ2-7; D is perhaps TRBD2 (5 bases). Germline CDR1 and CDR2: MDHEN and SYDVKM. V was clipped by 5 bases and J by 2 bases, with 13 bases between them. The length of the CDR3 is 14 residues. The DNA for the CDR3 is TGTGCCAGCAGTAGATTCGGGGATACCTACGAGCAGTACTTC. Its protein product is CASSRFGDTYEQYF.

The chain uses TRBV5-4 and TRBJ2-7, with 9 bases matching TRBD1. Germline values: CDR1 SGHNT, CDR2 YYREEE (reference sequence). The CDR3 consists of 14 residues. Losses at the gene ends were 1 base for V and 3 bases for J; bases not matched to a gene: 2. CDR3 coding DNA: TGTGCCAGCAGCTTGTGGGACAGGGACTACGAGCAGTACTTC. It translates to CASSLWDRDYEQYF.

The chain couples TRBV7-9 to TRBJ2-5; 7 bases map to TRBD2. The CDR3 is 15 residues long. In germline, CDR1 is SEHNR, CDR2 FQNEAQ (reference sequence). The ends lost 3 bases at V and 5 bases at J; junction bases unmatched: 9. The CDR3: CASSFFSGGRETQYF. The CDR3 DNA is TGTGCCAGCAGCTTTTTTTCGGGGGGTCGGGAGACCCAGTACTTC. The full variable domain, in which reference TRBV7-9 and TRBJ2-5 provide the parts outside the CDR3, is DTGVSQNPRHKITKRGQNVTFRCDPISEHNRLYWYRQTLGQGPEFLTYFQNEAQLEKSRLLSDRFSAERPKGSFSTLEIQRTEQGDSAMYLCASSFFSGGRETQYFGPGTRLLVL.

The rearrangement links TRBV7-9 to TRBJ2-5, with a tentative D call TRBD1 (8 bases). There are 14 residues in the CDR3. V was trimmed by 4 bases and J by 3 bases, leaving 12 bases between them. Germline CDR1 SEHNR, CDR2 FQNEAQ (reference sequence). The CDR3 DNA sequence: TGTGCCAGCAGCTATACAGGGGGGGAAGAGACCCAGTACTTC. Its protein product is CASSYTGGEETQYF.

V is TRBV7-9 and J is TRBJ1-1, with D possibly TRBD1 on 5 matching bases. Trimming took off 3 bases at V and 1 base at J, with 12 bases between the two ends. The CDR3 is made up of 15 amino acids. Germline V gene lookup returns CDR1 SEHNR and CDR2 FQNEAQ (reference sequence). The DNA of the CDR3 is TGTGCCAGCAGCTTGTCGGGAGGGGCGAACACTGAAGCTTTCTTT. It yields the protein CASSLSGGANTEAFF.

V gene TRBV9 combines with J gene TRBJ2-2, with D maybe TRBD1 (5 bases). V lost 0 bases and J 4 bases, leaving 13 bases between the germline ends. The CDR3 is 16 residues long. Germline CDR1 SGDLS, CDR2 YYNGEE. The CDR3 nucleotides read TGTGCCAGCAGCGTAGGAGGCAGGGTGGGCACCGGGGAGCTGTTTTTT. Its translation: CASSVGGRVGTGELFF.

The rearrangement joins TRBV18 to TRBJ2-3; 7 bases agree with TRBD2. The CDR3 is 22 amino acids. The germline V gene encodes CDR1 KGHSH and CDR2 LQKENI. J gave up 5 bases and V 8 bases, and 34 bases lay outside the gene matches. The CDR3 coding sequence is TGTGCCAGCCCCGGAGGCCCAGGGAGGGAGACCGGGCTGAGCCACCCGGGAGATACGCAGTATTTT. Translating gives CASPGGPGRETGLSHPGDTQYF.

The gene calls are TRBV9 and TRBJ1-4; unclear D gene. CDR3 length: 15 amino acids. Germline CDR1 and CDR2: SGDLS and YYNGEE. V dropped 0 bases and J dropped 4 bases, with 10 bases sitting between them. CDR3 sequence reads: CASSVGVGGNEKLFF. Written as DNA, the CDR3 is TGTGCCAGCAGCGTAGGTGTGGGAGGTAATGAAAAACTGTTTTTT.

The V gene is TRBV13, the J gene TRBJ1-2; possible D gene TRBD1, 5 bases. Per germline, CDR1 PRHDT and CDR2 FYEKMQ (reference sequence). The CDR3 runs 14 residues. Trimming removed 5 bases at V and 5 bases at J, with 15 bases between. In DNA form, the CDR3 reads TGTGCCAGCAGCACTCGATTCTCAGGGTATGGCTACACCTTC. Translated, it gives CASSTRFSGYGYTF.

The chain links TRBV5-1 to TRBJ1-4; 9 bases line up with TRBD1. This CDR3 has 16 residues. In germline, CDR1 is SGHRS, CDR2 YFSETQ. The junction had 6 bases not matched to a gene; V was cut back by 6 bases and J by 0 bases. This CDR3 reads CASTTGQGTTNEKLFF. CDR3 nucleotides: TGCGCCAGCACCACCGGACAGGGGACAACTAATGAAAAACTGTTTTTT.

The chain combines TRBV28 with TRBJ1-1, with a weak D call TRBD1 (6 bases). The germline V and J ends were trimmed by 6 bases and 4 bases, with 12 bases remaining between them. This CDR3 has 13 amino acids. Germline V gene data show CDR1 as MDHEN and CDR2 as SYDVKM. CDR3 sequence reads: CASSPGGATEAFF. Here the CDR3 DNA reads TGTGCCAGCAGCCCGGGGGGGGCCACTGAAGCTTTCTTT.

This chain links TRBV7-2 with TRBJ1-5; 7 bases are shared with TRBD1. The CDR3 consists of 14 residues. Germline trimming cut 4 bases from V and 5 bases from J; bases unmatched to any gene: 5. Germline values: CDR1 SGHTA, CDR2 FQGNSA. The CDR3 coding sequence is TGTGCCAGCAGCTCTAGACAGGGCGATCAGCCCCAGCATTTT. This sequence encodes CASSSRQGDQPQHF.

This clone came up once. In DNA, the CDR3 is TGCGCCAGCAGCCAAGGACAAACCTATGGCTACACCTTC. Its translation: CASSQGQTYGYTF. The chain carries TRBV4-1 and TRBJ1-2; D is unresolved. The CDR3 runs to 13 residues. The ends were cut back, 1 base at V and 4 bases at J, with 7 bases in the middle. Germline-derived CDR1 and CDR2 are MGHRA and YSYEKL.

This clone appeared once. DNA of the CDR3: TGTGCCAGCAGCCTCGATGAGGGAACCGGGGAGCTGTTTTTT. The encoded protein is CASSLDEGTGELFF. The chain employs TRBV6-1 and TRBJ2-2, with D possibly being TRBD2 (5 bases). V lost 6 bases to trimming and J lost 5 bases, with 13 bases between them. CDR3 length: 14 residues. Germline V gives CDR1 MNHNS, CDR2 SASEGT.

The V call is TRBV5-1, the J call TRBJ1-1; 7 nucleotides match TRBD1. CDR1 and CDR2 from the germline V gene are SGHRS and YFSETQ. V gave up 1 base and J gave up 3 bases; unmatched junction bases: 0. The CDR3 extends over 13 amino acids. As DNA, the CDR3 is TGCGCCAGCAGCTTGACAGGGGACACTGAAGCTTTCTTT. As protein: CASSLTGDTEAFF.